This TCR beta chain was observed in a study of blood T cell repertoires in COVID-19. Under the authors' procedure: Reference gene primer amplification yielded estimated nucleated cell counts. Assay: immunoSEQ multiplex PCR; the TCRdb copy retains only in-frame clones and omits some. V and J calls and clone size are copied from that table; D and trimming were computed from the DNA. Here the sample spans 400,000 to 450,000 clones, roughly 90% being singletons. Seattle-derived patients entered the study during active infection and were followed longitudinally. V trimming: 2 bases; J trimming: 5 bases; junction bases outside the gene matches: 13. Germline CDR1 and CDR2: MGHRA and YSYEKL. The CDR3 is made up of 17 amino acids.

This chain uses TRBV4-1 with TRBJ2-5; 8 bases align to TRBD2. This receptor was obtained from a man between 18 and 29 years old with COVID-19, enrolled during active disease. Specimen: peripheral blood. CDR3 nucleotide sequence: TGCGCCAGCAGCCAAAGTCCTAGCGGGTCGATCGTTGAGACCCAGTACTTC. Translated, it gives CASSQSPSGSIVETQYF.